The rows below give T cell receptor beta chains drawn from one sample of a study of identical twins. TCRdb passed the 5' RACE reads through MiXCR, listing each CDR3 protein once. This sample has 400,000 to 550,000 distinct CDR3 sequences, with roughly 26% found just once. These data also formed part of another study, on T cells expressing NK-cell markers.

Sequences were obtained from CD4+ T cells sorted from blood. The source of these receptors is a woman under 30 in good health. CDR3s include the opening cysteine and the closing phenylalanine or tryptophan. Clone size appears in some rows only: once, few, many, or a class for an expanded clone.

j_call	v_call	cdr3_length	clone_size	cdr3_aa
TRBJ2-3	TRBV20-1	13	few	CSARRLVQDTQYF
TRBJ2-2	TRBV7-2	15	-	CASSTGTSGKRELFF
TRBJ2-7	TRBV5-1	13	-	CASSKKDGYEQYF
TRBJ2-7	TRBV5-6	14	-	CASSLGPGGGEQYF
TRBJ2-2	TRBV6-5	17	-	CASSYSRTTSVTGELFF
TRBJ1-2	TRBV5-1	13	few	CASKEGVNYGYTF
TRBJ2-5	TRBV4-3	16	-	CASSRQTSGRGETQYF
TRBJ1-1	TRBV5-1	16	many	CASSLAVTGKDTEAFF
TRBJ2-1	TRBV10-3	17	-	CAIWDSGRASGYNEQFF
TRBJ2-2	TRBV12-3/TRBV12-4	18	few	CASSPSGWPALNTGELFF
TRBJ2-5	TRBV5-1	14	few	CASGAGTAKETQYF
TRBJ1-6	TRBV15	15	few	CATSSETARSTPLHF
TRBJ2-3	TRBV29-1	15	-	CSVGREGPVTDTQYF
TRBJ2-7	TRBV15	13	-	CATSRSGAYEQYF
TRBJ2-3	TRBV6-5	14	-	CASSYSRRGDTQYF
TRBJ2-1	TRBV20-1	15	-	CSARRTSLSYNEQFF
TRBJ2-7	TRBV7-2	14	-	CASSLFDRAYEQYF
TRBJ1-1	TRBV3-1	14	few	CASSQGGGSTEAFF
TRBJ1-6	TRBV10-3	15	many	CAISVSAAGGSPLHF
TRBJ1-1	TRBV7-2	15	-	CASSLVGRMNTEAFF
TRBJ2-2	TRBV2	12	-	CASLLVPGELFF
TRBJ2-7	TRBV5-5	15	few	CASSYRGSGPYEQYF
TRBJ2-6	TRBV7-8	14	few	CASSSRVRANVLTF
TRBJ2-5	TRBV30	15	-	CAWSVRGGGLETQYF
TRBJ2-5	TRBV29-1	12	-	CSVQGAQETQYF
TRBJ2-2	TRBV20-1	14	few	CSATQGSNTGELFF
TRBJ1-2	TRBV29-1	15	-	CSVERRGRSNYGYTF
TRBJ2-6	TRBV10-3	19	-	CAISESIGQGGLGANVLTF
TRBJ2-1	TRBV2	15	-	CASRRSGSSYNEQFF
TRBJ1-6	TRBV10-3	15	-	CAISDLSGYNSPLHF
TRBJ2-1	TRBV6-2/TRBV6-3	16	-	CASSYFLAGDYNEQFF
TRBJ2-3	TRBV5-1	13	many	CASSLRERGAQYF
TRBJ2-1	TRBV5-6	12	few	CASSLDRDEQFF
TRBJ2-5	TRBV12-3/TRBV12-4	12	few	CASGGVGETQYF
TRBJ1-1	TRBV20-1	14	-	CSARSGSGNTEAFF
TRBJ2-1	TRBV12-3/TRBV12-4	14	many	CASSPSGLTNEQFF
TRBJ2-2	TRBV24-1	13	-	CATSALSGGELFF
TRBJ2-2	TRBV2	15	few	CASLRQGAGTGELFF
TRBJ1-4	TRBV12-3/TRBV12-4	15	-	CASSLAGTRNEKLFF
TRBJ2-5	TRBV5-1	14	many	CASSLTSGGETQYF
TRBJ2-7	TRBV6-5	18	few	CASSYRRGKPQRSYEQYF
TRBJ1-1	TRBV2	13	-	CASSEEGFTEAFF
TRBJ2-2	TRBV9	15	-	CASSVGAPGAGELFF
TRBJ2-2	TRBV7-2	16	-	CASSGPSGTYTGELFF
TRBJ2-2	TRBV3-1	13	-	CASSPTGRGELFF
TRBJ2-1	TRBV20-1	13	-	CSQFSGSYNEQFF
TRBJ1-1	TRBV29-1	13	-	CSANKQINTEAFF
TRBJ1-5	TRBV12-3/TRBV12-4	13	few	CASSLGTGQPQHF